Listed below are T cell receptor beta chains from one sample, sequenced in a study of control samples from healthy donors and cancer patients. TCRdb's copy holds only in-frame clones and misses some; the assay was immunoSEQ multiplex PCR. The data show approximately 180,000 clones, around 90% seen once. The sample taken for sequencing was blood. Receptor source: a woman in her forties in good health. Both conserved end residues are part of each CDR3. The size field is filled for only some rows; it gives once, few, many or a size class.

J gene,CDR3 length,clone size,V gene,CDR3 protein
TRBJ2-1,15,-,TRBV5-4,CASTLAGGSYNEQFF
TRBJ2-7,13,-,TRBV2,CAREQGAGYEQYF
TRBJ2-1,16,-,TRBV4-2,CASSQSGTGTYNEQFF
TRBJ1-2,14,-,TRBV3-1/TRBV3-2,CASSQVGPNYGYTF
TRBJ1-1,14,-,TRBV5-1,CASRPLQGRTEAFF
TRBJ1-5,16,-,TRBV19,CASSIRGQGTDQPQHF
TRBJ1-4,16,once,TRBV11-1,CASSLLGELRGEKLFF
TRBJ2-2,17,once,TRBV10-1,CASSSRLAGAQTGELFF
TRBJ2-7,12,-,TRBV7-9,CASSFGAYEQYF
TRBJ2-1,17,-,TRBV3-1/TRBV3-2,CASSQWSDGGGYNEQFF
TRBJ1-6,12,-,TRBV19,CASSLARAPLHF
TRBJ1-4,13,-,TRBV6-5,CASRIASNEKLFF
TRBJ2-1,14,-,TRBV28,CASSLRGGANEQFF
TRBJ2-2,15,-,TRBV5-6,CASSLQGRNTGELFF
TRBJ2-5,16,-,TRBV13,CASSLWGSGGRETQYF
TRBJ2-7,14,-,TRBV5-4,CASSRGTSPLEQYF
TRBJ2-5,15,-,TRBV5-1,CASSGTGTRGETQYF
TRBJ2-3,13,-,TRBV19,CASSPASTDTQYF
TRBJ2-3,14,-,TRBV3-1/TRBV3-2,CASSQESLTDTQYF
TRBJ1-1,17,-,TRBV7-8,CASSSLTGGWGDTEAFF
TRBJ2-7,14,-,TRBV5-1,CASRTALATYEQYF
TRBJ1-1,13,once,TRBV6-5,CASRDRKNTEAFF
TRBJ1-1,15,-,TRBV7-9,CASSLPTGGPPGAFF
TRBJ2-7,12,-,TRBV12-3/TRBV12-4,CASSLSVYEQYF
TRBJ1-1,14,-,TRBV27,CASSPQGAETEAFF
TRBJ2-1,20,-,TRBV13,CASSLVHASGGPISHDEQFF
TRBJ1-5,14,-,TRBV5-1,CASKGQGDNQPQHF
TRBJ1-4,17,once,TRBV5-1,CASSLGGTGGTGEKLFF
TRBJ1-3,15,few,TRBV6-6,CASSYWQGAGNTIYF
TRBJ2-2,16,-,TRBV5-1,CASSSTDRVINGELFF
TRBJ1-6,15,-,TRBV11-2,CASSLVGGLSSPLHF
TRBJ2-7,11,few,TRBV12-3/TRBV12-4,CASSPSYEQYF
TRBJ1-3,15,-,TRBV7-9,CASSLIDGPGNTIYF
TRBJ2-3,14,-,TRBV4-1,CASSQTPGEDTQYF
TRBJ1-1,15,-,TRBV4-1,CASSHPGQGANEAFF
TRBJ2-5,13,-,TRBV18,CASSPNTVETQYF
TRBJ1-6,12,-,TRBV1,CTSSPFSPPLHF
TRBJ2-7,17,-,TRBV7-9,CASSPSPGTGVGWEQYF
TRBJ2-7,13,-,TRBV5-6,CASSLAASHEQYF
TRBJ1-2,14,-,TRBV5-1,CASSLGTFNYGYTF
TRBJ2-3,14,-,TRBV11-2,CASSLAGGTDTQYF
TRBJ1-2,13,-,TRBV3-1/TRBV3-2,CASSGDRVGGYTF
TRBJ2-7,13,-,TRBV6-5,CASSYGGVYEQYF
TRBJ2-7,12,-,TRBV24-1,CATADSSYEQYF
TRBJ1-1,14,-,TRBV5-1,CASSLQGMNTEAFF
TRBJ2-5,13,-,TRBV12-3/TRBV12-4,CASRRGFEETQYF
TRBJ1-1,15,-,TRBV21-1,CASSKVPGGCTEAFF
TRBJ1-4,15,once,TRBV6-5,CASTPVQRTNEKLFF
TRBJ2-1,14,-,TRBV2,CASSGDLAINEQFF
TRBJ1-3,15,-,TRBV7-2,CASSSSRAAGNTIYF
TRBJ2-7,16,-,TRBV6-1,CASSVILRGSSYEQYF
TRBJ1-2,14,-,TRBV5-6,CASSPSGSYYGYTF
TRBJ1-1,14,-,TRBV7-3,CASSSGQGATEAFF
TRBJ2-5,13,-,TRBV13,CASSLRLAVTQYF